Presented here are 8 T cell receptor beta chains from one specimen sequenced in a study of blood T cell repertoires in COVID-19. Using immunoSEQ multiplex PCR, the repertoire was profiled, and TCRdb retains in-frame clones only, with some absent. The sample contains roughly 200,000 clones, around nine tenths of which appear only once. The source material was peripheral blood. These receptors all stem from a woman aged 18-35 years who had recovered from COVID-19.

The DNA for the CDR3 is TGTGCCAGCATTAGGACAGGGGGGAAAAACACTGAAGCTTTCTTT. Its translation: CASIRTGGKNTEAFF. This chain uses TRBV2 with TRBJ1-1; 10 bases match TRBD1. V gave up 7 bases and J gave up 2 bases; unmatched junction bases: 7. The germline V gene has CDR1 SNHLY and CDR2 FYNNEI. CDR3 length: 15 amino acids.

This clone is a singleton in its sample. The CDR3 region has the DNA TGTGCCACCAGTGATGAAGGGGGCAGTGGGGAGACCCAGTACTTC. Amino acids: CATSDEGGSGETQYF. This chain uses TRBV24-1 with TRBJ2-5; the match to TRBD1 covers 7 bases. This CDR3 contains 15 residues. Germline V gene data show CDR1 as KGHDR and CDR2 as SFDVKD. Trimming cost V 3 bases and J 5 bases; bases outside gene matches: 8.

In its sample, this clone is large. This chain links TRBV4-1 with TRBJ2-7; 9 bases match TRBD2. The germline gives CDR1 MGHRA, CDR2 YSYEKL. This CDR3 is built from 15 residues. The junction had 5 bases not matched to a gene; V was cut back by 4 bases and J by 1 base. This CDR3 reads CASSPTSGSSYEQYF. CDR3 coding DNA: TGCGCCAGCAGCCCTACTAGCGGGTCATCCTACGAGCAGTACTTC.

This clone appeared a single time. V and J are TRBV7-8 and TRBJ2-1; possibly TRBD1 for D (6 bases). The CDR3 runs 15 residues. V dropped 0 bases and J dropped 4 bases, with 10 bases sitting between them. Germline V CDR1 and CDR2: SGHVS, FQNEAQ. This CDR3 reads CASSLAGRGYNEQFF. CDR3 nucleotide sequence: TGTGCCAGCAGCTTAGCGGGCAGGGGTTACAATGAGCAGTTCTTC.

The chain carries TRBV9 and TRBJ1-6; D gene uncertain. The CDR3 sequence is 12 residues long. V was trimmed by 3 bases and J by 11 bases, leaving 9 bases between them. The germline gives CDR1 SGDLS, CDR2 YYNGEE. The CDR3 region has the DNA TGTGCCAGCAGCGCGAGAGATCCACCCCTCCACTTT. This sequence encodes CASSARDPPLHF.

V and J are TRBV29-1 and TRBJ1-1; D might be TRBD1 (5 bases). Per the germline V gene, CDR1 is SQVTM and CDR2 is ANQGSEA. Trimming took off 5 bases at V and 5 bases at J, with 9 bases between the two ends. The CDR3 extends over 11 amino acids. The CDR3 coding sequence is TGCAGCGTTCGGGGGGGAACTGAAGCTTTCTTT. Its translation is CSVRGGTEAFF.

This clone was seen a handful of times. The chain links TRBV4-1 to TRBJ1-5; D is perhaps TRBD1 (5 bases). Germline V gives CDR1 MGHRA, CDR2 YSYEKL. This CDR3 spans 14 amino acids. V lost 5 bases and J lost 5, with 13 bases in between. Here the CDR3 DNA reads TGCGCCAGCAGCGGATTAGGCAGGGATCAGCCCCAGCATTTT. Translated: CASSGLGRDQPQHF.

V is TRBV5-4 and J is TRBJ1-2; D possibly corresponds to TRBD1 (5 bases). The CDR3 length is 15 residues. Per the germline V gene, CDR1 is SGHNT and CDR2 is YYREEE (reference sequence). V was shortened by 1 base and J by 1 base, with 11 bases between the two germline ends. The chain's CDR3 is CASSLSNRINYGYTF. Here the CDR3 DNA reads TGTGCCAGCAGCTTGTCGAACAGGATTAACTATGGCTACACCTTC.